The source of this TCR beta chain is a study of blood T cell repertoires in COVID-19. Study summary: Some COVID-19 samples were acute and others convalescent; all came from the United States, Italy and Spain. T cells, B-cell-depleted T cells, or PBMCs provided the cDNA or gDNA that served as material.

CDR3 length: 15 amino acids. V gave up 5 bases and J gave up 5 bases; unmatched junction bases: 11. Germline V gives CDR1 MNHNY, CDR2 SVGAGI (reference sequence). Authors' analysis steps: Nucleated cell number was recorded as an estimate derived from reference gene primer amplification. Sequencing used immunoSEQ multiplex PCR; TCRdb keeps in-frame clones, though not all of them. Clonal size and the V and J genes are those of that table, whereas D and trimming came from the DNA. The data contain fewer than 250,000 clones, about 88% of them singletons. The sample was peripheral blood. The TCR originated in a woman between 40 and 55 years old with acute or convalescent COVID-19. V gene TRBV6-6 combines with J gene TRBJ1-2, with 7 nucleotides matching TRBD1. CDR3 loop: CASSTRDRTIYGYTF. CDR3 in DNA: TGTGCCAGCAGTACCAGGGACAGAACAATTTATGGCTACACCTTC.